This entry lists 22 T cell receptor beta chains sequenced from one sample in a study of blood T cell repertoires in COVID-19. Using immunoSEQ multiplex PCR, the repertoire was profiled, and TCRdb retains in-frame clones only, with some absent. The sample holds approximately 330,000 clones, roughly 90% seen once. The sequenced material came from peripheral blood. These receptors all come from a woman between 45 and 60 years old with active or convalescent COVID-19.

Sample share makes this clone medium-sized. CDR3 bases: TGTGCCAGCAGCTTAGGACAGAATTCACCCCTCCACTTT. It yields the protein CASSLGQNSPLHF. V is TRBV11-1 and J is TRBJ1-6; tentatively, D is TRBD1 (5 bases). V was clipped by 1 base and J by 7 bases, with 5 bases between them. The CDR3 has 13 amino acids. CDR1 and CDR2 from the germline V gene are SGHAT and FQDESV (reference sequence).

The J gene is TRBJ1-1, the V gene TRBV9, with D possibly TRBD1 on 6 matching bases. The CDR3 runs to 15 residues. The V and J ends lost 0 bases and 1 base respectively, with 10 bases between them. The germline V gene encodes CDR1 SGDLS and CDR2 YYNGEE. The CDR3 sequence: CASSVVARGNTEAFF. The DNA of the CDR3 is TGTGCCAGCAGCGTAGTTGCCAGGGGGAACACTGAAGCTTTCTTT. Based on the CDR3 plus reference TRBV9 and TRBJ1-1, the full variable domain is DSGVTQTPKHLITATGQRVTLRCSPRSGDLSVYWYQQSLDQGLQFLIQYYNGEERAKGNILERFSAQQFPDLHSELNLSSLELGDSALYFCASSVVARGNTEAFFGQGTRLTVV.

Points on this clone: The same CDR3 also results from other DNA sequences found in this sample. This chain links TRBV9 with TRBJ1-3; D not certain. Trimming left V 0 bases short and J 3 bases short, with 10 bases between. Per germline, CDR1 SGDLS and CDR2 YYNGEE. The CDR3 is 15 amino acids. CDR3 in amino acids: CASSVGSGSGNTIYF. The CDR3 DNA follows: TGTGCCAGCAGCGTAGGTTCCGGGAGTGGAAACACCATATATTTT.

The chain employs TRBV7-2 and TRBJ1-1; no clear D gene. Trimming left V 4 bases short and J 1 base short, with 10 bases between. Looked up from germline, CDR1 is SGHTA and CDR2 is FQGNSA. This CDR3 comprises 14 residues. The chain's CDR3 is CASSSHLANTEAFF. DNA for the CDR3: TGTGCCAGCAGCTCCCACCTAGCGAACACTGAAGCTTTCTTT.

The gene calls are TRBV9 and TRBJ2-3, with TRBD2 matching 10 bases. The CDR3 length is 16 residues. Germline trimming cut 0 bases from V and 4 bases from J; bases unmatched to any gene: 5. Germline V lookup: CDR1 SGDLS, CDR2 YYNGEE. The CDR3 DNA sequence: TGTGCCAGCAGCGTAGCCCCCCTAGCGGGAGCAGATACGCAGTATTTT. This encodes CASSVAPLAGADTQYF.

The genes are TRBV11-2 and TRBJ2-7, with D perhaps matching TRBD2 (7 bases). Trimming cost V 1 base and J 9 bases, with 25 bases left between them. CDR1 and CDR2 from the germline V gene are SGHAT and FQNNGV. This CDR3 has 17 residues. Here the CDR3 reads CASSLGPTGREATGQYF. In DNA form, the CDR3 reads TGTGCCAGCAGCTTAGGGCCTACAGGGAGGGAGGCGACGGGGCAGTACTTC.

The chain is built from TRBV27 and TRBJ1-1; D call uncertain. Trimming removed 10 bases from V and 5 bases from J, with 11 bases in between. The CDR3 totals 11 residues. Germline CDR1 reads MNHEY; CDR2 reads SMNVEV (reference sequence). The CDR3 nucleotides read TGTGCCACCTGGCCATATACTGAAGCTTTCTTT. Its translation is CATWPYTEAFF.

The chain combines TRBV5-1 with TRBJ2-3, with a weak D call TRBD1 (6 bases). Germline CDR1 and CDR2: SGHRS and YFSETQ. This CDR3 is built from 18 residues. V lost 3 bases, J lost 0 bases, and 20 bases lay in between. The CDR3 loop is CASSSGTRDLGSTDTQYF. The CDR3, as DNA: TGCGCCAGCAGCTCCGGGACAAGGGATCTGGGTAGCACAGATACGCAGTATTTT.

This clone was detected once. This chain uses TRBV11-3 with TRBJ2-7; 15 nucleotides match TRBD2. The germline gives CDR1 SGHNT, CDR2 YENEEA. The CDR3 spans 15 residues. V trimming: 4 bases; J trimming: 7 bases; junction bases outside the gene matches: 5. The CDR3 bases are TGTGCCAGCAGCTCAGGACTAGCGGGAGGGCAGGAGCAGTACTTC. It translates to CASSSGLAGGQEQYF.

J is TRBJ2-7 and V is TRBV7-6; 8 bases line up with TRBD1. The germline CDR1 and CDR2 sequences are SGHVS and FNYEAQ. V was pared by 5 bases and J by 0 bases, with 6 bases of the junction left unmatched. The CDR3 runs to 15 residues. The CDR3 DNA reads as TGTGCCAGCAGCCTCACCGGGACAGGCTCCTACGAGCAGTACTTC. The encoded protein is CASSLTGTGSYEQYF.

The rearrangement joins TRBV11-2 to TRBJ2-1; D unresolved. The CDR3 has 11 amino acids. The germline V gene has CDR1 SGHAT and CDR2 FQNNGV. Trimming took 5 bases from V and 9 from J, leaving 8 bases between them. This chain's CDR3 is CASSESGEQFF. The CDR3 region has the DNA TGTGCCAGCAGCGAGAGTGGTGAGCAGTTCTTC.

CDR3 loop: CAISEAITGELFF. CDR3 bases: TGTGCCATCAGTGAGGCGATCACCGGGGAGCTGTTTTTT. The chain has TRBV10-3 and TRBJ2-2; D call uncertain. This CDR3 region has 13 residues. The germline V and J ends were trimmed by 2 bases and 4 bases, with 5 bases remaining between them. Germline-derived CDR1 and CDR2 are ENHRY and SYGVKD.

The rearrangement links TRBV13 to TRBJ1-4; 7 nucleotides agree with TRBD1. This CDR3 spans 20 amino acids. CDR1 PRHDT and CDR2 FYEKMQ come from the germline V gene (reference sequence). J gave up 0 bases and V 4 bases, and 17 bases lay outside the gene matches. The CDR3 spells CASSSPPGGDLLATNEKLFF. The CDR3 DNA follows: TGTGCCAGCAGCTCCCCCCCAGGGGGTGACCTTCTGGCAACTAATGAAAAACTGTTTTTT.

The V gene is TRBV6-2 or TRBV6-3, the J gene TRBJ1-5; TRBD1 agrees at 11 bases. The CDR3 consists of 17 residues. V lost 0 bases to trimming and J lost 4 bases; unmatched junction nucleotides: 5. Germline-derived CDR1 and CDR2 are MNHEY and SVGEGT. The CDR3 DNA follows: TGTGCCAGCAGTTACTCACCCGGACAGGGGGCAAATCAGCCCCAGCATTTT. This encodes CASSYSPGQGANQPQHF.

V is TRBV4-1 and J is TRBJ2-1; the D is unclear. This CDR3 is built from 15 residues. Germline lookup yields CDR1 MGHRA and CDR2 YSYEKL. V was cut by 0 bases and J by 2 bases, with 8 bases left in between. The CDR3 DNA follows: TGCGCCAGCAGCCAAGACGGTCTTACCTACAATGAGCAGTTCTTC. Its translation is CASSQDGLTYNEQFF.

The V gene is TRBV7-8, the J gene TRBJ2-7, with TRBD2 identical over 11 bases. There are 17 residues in the CDR3. The germline CDR1 and CDR2 sequences are SGHVS and FQNEAQ. V lost 4 bases and J lost 3; bases outside the gene matches: 11. The CDR3 reads CASSSGLAGRRVYEQYF. CDR3 DNA: TGTGCCAGCAGCTCCGGACTAGCGGGTCGTCGGGTCTACGAGCAGTACTTC. The whole variable domain, filled in from reference TRBV7-8 and TRBJ2-7, reads GAGVSQSPRYKVAKRGQDVALRCDPISGHVSLFWYQQALGQGPEFLTYFQNEAQLDKSGLPSDRFFAERPEGSVSTLKIQRTQQEDSAVYLCASSSGLAGRRVYEQYFGPGTRLTVT.

The V call is TRBV28, the J call TRBJ2-2; 7 bases map to TRBD2. The CDR3 runs to 15 residues. Germline CDR1 is MDHEN and CDR2 is SYDVKM. Trimming at V came to 1 base and at J to 6 bases, leaving 5 bases not matched to a gene. CDR3 region: CASSLYGGGPGELFF. CDR3 sequence (DNA): TGTGCCAGCAGTTTATACGGGGGAGGGCCCGGGGAGCTGTTTTTT. Together with reference TRBV28 and TRBJ2-2, the CDR3 gives the full variable domain: DVKVTQSSRYLVKRTGEKVFLECVQDMDHENMFWYRQDPGLGLRLIYFSYDVKMKEKGDIPEGYSVSREKKERFSLILESASTNQTSMYLCASSLYGGGPGELFFGEGSRLTVL.

This clone was observed once. J is TRBJ2-7 and V is TRBV5-4; D may be TRBD2 (6 bases). This CDR3 is 14 amino acids long. Germline CDR1 reads SGHNT; CDR2 reads YYREEE (reference sequence). The V end was cut by 0 bases, the J end by 3 bases, with 10 bases between. CDR3 amino acids: CASSLGRDFYEQYF. In nucleotides, the CDR3 is TGTGCCAGCAGCTTGGGGCGGGATTTCTACGAGCAGTACTTC.

The chain uses TRBV11-3 and TRBJ1-1; unclear D gene. V dropped 1 base and J dropped 0 bases, with 9 bases sitting between them. CDR1 is SGHNT, CDR2 YENEEA, per germline. This CDR3 contains 15 residues. CDR3 residues: CASSLGGILNTEAFF. CDR3 nucleotide sequence: TGTGCCAGCAGCTTAGGCGGCATCTTGAACACTGAAGCTTTCTTT.

This chain uses TRBV4-3 with TRBJ1-2; 8 bases map to TRBD1. Germline V CDR1 and CDR2: LGHNA, YSLEER. The CDR3 runs to 15 residues. Germline trimming cut 6 bases from V and 2 bases from J; bases unmatched to any gene: 8. The CDR3 loop is CASSPQGAENYGYTF. The CDR3 DNA reads TGCGCCAGCAGTCCGCAGGGGGCCGAGAACTATGGCTACACCTTC.

This chain uses TRBV6-5 with TRBJ1-1; D is possibly TRBD1 (5 bases). Germline loops: CDR1 MNHEY, CDR2 SVGAGI. V lost 7 bases to trimming and J lost 0 bases, with 12 bases between them. The CDR3 is 14 residues long. The CDR3 DNA follows: TGTGCCAGCATTAAGGACAAAATGAACACTGAAGCTTTCTTT. Amino acid sequence: CASIKDKMNTEAFF.

The chain employs TRBV13 and TRBJ2-1, with 9 bases aligning to TRBD2. There are 20 residues in the CDR3. V gave up 6 bases and J gave up 5 bases; unmatched junction bases: 23. CDR1 PRHDT and CDR2 FYEKMQ come from the germline V gene (reference sequence). Written as DNA, the CDR3 is TGTGCCAGCAGTTACTGGACAGGAAGGTCGGGGCTAGCGGGAAACAATGAGCAGTTCTTC. Its translation is CASSYWTGRSGLAGNNEQFF.